The clone carrying this T cell receptor beta chain was recorded a few times. The length of the CDR3 is 14 residues. Trimming took 0 bases from V and 3 from J, leaving 9 bases between them. The germline V gene encodes CDR1 SGHKS and CDR2 YYEKEE (reference sequence). Amplification of TCR beta CDR3 regions used RNA as the template. An initial round of RT-PCR targeting the TCR CDR3 relied on the HTBI primer set. TCRdb reprocessed the multiplex PCR reads via MiXCR and lists one record per CDR3 protein. The sample lists almost 500,000 distinct CDR3 sequences, about 20% occurring once. Ophthalmopathy cases scored 3 or more on the Clinical Activity Score and 4 or more on NOSPECS grade, with duration below 3 months. Exclusion of a patient resulted from uncontrolled infection, other autoimmune disease, pregnancy or lactation. Clinical symptoms, serum thyroxine, TRAb, thyroid ultrasound and orbital computed tomography established diagnosis.

The data belong to a study of T cells in Graves' hyperthyroidism and ophthalmopathy. Study details: At the time of initial diagnosis and before any treatment, peripheral blood was collected.

This clonotype originated in a woman aged 70-85 years with Graves' ophthalmopathy. The rearrangement links TRBV5-5 to TRBJ1-1; D not certain. What was sequenced was blood. CDR3: CASSLAVSDTEAFF. The CDR3 DNA reads as TGTGCCAGCAGCTTGGCCGTATCGGACACTGAAGCTTTCTTT.